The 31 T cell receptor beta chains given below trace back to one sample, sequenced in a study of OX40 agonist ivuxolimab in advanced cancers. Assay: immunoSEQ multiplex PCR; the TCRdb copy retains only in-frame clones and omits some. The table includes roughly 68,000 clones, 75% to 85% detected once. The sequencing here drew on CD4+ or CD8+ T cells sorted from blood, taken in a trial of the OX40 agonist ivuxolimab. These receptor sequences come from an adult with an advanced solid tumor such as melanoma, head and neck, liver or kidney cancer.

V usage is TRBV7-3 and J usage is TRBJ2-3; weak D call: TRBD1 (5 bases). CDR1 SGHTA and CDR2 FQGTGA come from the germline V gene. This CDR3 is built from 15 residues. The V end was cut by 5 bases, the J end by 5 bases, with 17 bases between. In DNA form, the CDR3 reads TGTGCCAGCAGCCGTAACCAGGGCGGCGAAGATACGCAGTATTTT. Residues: CASSRNQGGEDTQYF.

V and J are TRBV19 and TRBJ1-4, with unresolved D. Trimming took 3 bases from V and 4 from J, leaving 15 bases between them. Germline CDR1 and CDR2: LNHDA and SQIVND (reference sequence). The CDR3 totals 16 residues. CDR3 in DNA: TGTGCCAGTAGTATTTCCCACCTGAACTATAATGAAAAACTGTTTTTT. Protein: CASSISHLNYNEKLFF.

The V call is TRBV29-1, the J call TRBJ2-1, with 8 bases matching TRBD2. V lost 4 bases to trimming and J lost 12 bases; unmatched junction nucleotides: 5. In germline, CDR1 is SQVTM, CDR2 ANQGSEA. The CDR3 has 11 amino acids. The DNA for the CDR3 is TGCAGCGTTGTTGGCCGGGAGGGGCAGTTCTTC. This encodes CSVVGREGQFF.

Written as DNA, the CDR3 is TGTGCCAGCAGACGGACACTCGGGGAGCTGTTTTTT. The encoded protein is CASRRTLGELFF. The gene calls are TRBV7-2 and TRBJ2-2; possible D gene TRBD1, 5 bases. The CDR3 loop spans 12 amino acids. The germline V and J ends were trimmed by 6 bases and 7 bases, with 9 bases remaining between them. CDR1 is SGHTA and CDR2 is FQGNSA in the germline V gene.

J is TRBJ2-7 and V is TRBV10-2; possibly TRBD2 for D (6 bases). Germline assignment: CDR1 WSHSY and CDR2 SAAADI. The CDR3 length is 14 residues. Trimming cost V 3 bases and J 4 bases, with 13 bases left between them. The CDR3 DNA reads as TGCGCCAGCAGTGAAGGCGGGATGGGGTACGAGCAGTACTTC. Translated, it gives CASSEGGMGYEQYF.

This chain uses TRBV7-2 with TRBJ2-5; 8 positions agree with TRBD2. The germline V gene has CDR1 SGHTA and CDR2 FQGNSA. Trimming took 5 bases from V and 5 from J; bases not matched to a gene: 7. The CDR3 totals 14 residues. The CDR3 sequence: CASSPGTSRETQYF. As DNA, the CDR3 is TGTGCCAGCAGCCCAGGGACTAGTCGGGAGACCCAGTACTTC.

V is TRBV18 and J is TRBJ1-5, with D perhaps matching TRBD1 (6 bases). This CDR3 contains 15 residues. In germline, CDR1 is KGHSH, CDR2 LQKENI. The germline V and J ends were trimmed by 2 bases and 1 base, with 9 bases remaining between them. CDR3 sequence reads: CASSPLGASNQPQHF. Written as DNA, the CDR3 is TGTGCCAGCTCACCATTGGGGGCCAGCAATCAGCCCCAGCATTTT.

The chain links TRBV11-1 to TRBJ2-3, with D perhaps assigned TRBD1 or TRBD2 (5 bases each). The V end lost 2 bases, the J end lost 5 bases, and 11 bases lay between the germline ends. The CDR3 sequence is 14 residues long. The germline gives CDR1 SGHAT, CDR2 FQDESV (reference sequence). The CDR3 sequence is CASSLSRGVDTQYF. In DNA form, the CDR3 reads TGTGCCAGCAGCTTATCAAGAGGGGTAGATACGCAGTATTTT.

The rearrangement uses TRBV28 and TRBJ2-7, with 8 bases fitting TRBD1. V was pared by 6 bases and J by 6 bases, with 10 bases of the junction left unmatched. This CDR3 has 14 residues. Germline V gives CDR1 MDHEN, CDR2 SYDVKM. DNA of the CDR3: TGTGCCAGCAGGGGGGGCCAGGGGGCAGGCGAGCAGTACTTC. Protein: CASRGGQGAGEQYF.

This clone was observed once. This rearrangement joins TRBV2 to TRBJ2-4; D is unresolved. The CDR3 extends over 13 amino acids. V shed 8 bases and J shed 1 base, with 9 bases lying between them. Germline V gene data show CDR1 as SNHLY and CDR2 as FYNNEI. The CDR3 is CASGPFAKNIQYF. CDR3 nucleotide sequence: TGTGCCAGCGGACCTTTCGCCAAAAACATTCAGTACTTC.

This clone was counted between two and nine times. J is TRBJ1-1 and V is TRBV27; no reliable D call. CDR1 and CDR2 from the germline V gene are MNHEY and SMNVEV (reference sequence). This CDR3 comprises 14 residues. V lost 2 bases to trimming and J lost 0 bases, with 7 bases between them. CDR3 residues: CASSLERMNTEAFF. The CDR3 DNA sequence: TGTGCCAGCAGTTTAGAGCGGATGAACACTGAAGCTTTCTTT.

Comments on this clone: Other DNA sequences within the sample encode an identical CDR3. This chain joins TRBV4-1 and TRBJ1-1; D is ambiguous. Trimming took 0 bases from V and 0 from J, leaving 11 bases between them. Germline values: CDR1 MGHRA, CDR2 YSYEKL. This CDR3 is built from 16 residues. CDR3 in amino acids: CASSQEGGTMNTEAFF. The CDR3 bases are TGCGCCAGCAGCCAAGAGGGCGGAACCATGAACACTGAAGCTTTCTTT.

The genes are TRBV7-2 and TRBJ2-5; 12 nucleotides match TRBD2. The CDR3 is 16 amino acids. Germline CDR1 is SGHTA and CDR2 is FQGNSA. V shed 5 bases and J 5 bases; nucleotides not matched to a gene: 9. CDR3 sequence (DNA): TGTGCCAGCAGCCGCCTACTAGCGGGAGGCGGGGAGACCCAGTACTTC. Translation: CASSRLLAGGGETQYF.

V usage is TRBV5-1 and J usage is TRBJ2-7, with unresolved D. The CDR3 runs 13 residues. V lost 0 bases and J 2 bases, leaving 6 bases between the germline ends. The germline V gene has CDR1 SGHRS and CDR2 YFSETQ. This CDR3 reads CASSLAETYEQYF. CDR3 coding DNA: TGCGCCAGCAGCTTGGCGGAGACCTACGAGCAGTACTTC. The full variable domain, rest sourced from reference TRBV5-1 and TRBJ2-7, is KAGVTQTPRYLIKTRGQQVTLSCSPISGHRSVSWYQQTPGQGLQFLFEYFSETQRNKGNFPGRFSGRQFSNSRSEMNVSTLELGDSALYLCASSLAETYEQYFGPGTRLTVT.

The CDR3 DNA sequence: TGTGCCAGTAGGAGGGACTCCTCCTACGAGCAGTACTTC. Protein product: CASRRDSSYEQYF. This chain links TRBV19 with TRBJ2-7; possibly TRBD2 for D (6 bases). The CDR3 runs to 13 residues. Germline lookup yields CDR1 LNHDA and CDR2 SQIVND (reference sequence). V dropped 6 bases and J dropped 0 bases, with 9 bases sitting between them.

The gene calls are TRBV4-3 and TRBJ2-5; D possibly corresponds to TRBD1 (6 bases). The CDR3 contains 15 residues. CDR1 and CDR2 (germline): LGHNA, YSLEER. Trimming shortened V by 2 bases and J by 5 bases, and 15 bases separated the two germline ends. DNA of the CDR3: TGCGCCAGCAGCCAATCGACAGGTTGGCGGGAGACCCAGTACTTC. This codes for CASSQSTGWRETQYF.

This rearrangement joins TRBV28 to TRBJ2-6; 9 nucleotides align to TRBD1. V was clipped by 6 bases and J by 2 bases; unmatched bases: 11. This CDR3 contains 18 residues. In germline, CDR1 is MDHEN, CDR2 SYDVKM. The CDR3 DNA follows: TGTGCCAGCAGAAAACAGACAGGGGGAACGGCTGGGGCCAACGTCCTGACTTTC. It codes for CASRKQTGGTAGANVLTF.

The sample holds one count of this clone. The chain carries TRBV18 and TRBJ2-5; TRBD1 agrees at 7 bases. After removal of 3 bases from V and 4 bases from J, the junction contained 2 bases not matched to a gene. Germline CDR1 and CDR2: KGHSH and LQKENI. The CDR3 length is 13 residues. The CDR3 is CASSPRQGETQYF. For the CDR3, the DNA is TGTGCCAGCTCACCGAGACAGGGAGAGACCCAGTACTTC.

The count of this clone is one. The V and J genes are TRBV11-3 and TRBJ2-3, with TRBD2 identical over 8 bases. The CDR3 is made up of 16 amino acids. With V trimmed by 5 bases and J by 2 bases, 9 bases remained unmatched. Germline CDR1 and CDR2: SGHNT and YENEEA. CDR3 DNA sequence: TGTGCCAGCAGCCTATCAAGCGGGAGTAACACAGATACGCAGTATTTT. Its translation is CASSLSSGSNTDTQYF. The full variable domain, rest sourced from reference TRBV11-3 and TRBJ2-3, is EAGVVQSPRYKIIEKKQPVAFWCNPISGHNTLYWYLQNLGQGPELLIRYENEEAVDDSQLPKDRFSAERLKGVDSTLKIQPAELGDSAVYLCASSLSSGSNTDTQYFGPGTRLTVL.

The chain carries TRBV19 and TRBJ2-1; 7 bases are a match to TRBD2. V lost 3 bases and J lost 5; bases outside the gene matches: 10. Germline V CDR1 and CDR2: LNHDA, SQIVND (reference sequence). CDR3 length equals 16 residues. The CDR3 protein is CASSITGGSPHNEQFF. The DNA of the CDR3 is TGTGCCAGTAGTATCACCGGCGGGAGTCCTCACAATGAGCAGTTCTTC.

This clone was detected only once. The chain's CDR3 is CASSFQRDFNEQFF. The CDR3 region has the DNA TGTGCCAGCAGTTTCCAGCGGGATTTCAATGAGCAGTTCTTC. The rearrangement joins TRBV28 to TRBJ2-1; 7 bases map to TRBD2. The germline V gene encodes CDR1 MDHEN and CDR2 SYDVKM. CDR3 length: 14 amino acids. V was pared by 3 bases and J by 6 bases, with 5 bases of the junction left unmatched. The variable domain in full, completed from reference TRBV28 and TRBJ2-1, reads DVKVTQSSRYLVKRTGEKVFLECVQDMDHENMFWYRQDPGLGLRLIYFSYDVKMKEKGDIPEGYSVSREKKERFSLILESASTNQTSMYLCASSFQRDFNEQFFGPGTRLTVL.

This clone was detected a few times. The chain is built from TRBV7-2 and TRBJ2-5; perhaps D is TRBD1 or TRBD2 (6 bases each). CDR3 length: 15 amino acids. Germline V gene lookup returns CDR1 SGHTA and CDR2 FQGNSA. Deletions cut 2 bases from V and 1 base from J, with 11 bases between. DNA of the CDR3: TGTGCCAGCAGCTTATTGTGGGGGGCCCAAGAGACCCAGTACTTC. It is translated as CASSLLWGAQETQYF.

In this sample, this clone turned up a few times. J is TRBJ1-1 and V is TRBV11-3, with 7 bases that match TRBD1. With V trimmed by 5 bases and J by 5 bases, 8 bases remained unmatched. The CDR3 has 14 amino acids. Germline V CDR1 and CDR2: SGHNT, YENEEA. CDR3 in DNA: TGTGCCAGCAGCGGGACAGAGCCTACTACTGAAGCTTTCTTT. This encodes CASSGTEPTTEAFF.

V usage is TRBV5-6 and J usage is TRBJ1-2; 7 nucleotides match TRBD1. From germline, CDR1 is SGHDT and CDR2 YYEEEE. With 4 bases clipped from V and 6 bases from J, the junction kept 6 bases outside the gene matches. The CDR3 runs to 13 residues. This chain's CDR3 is CASSTHTGDGYTF. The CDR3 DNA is TGTGCCAGCAGCACCCACACAGGGGATGGCTACACCTTC.

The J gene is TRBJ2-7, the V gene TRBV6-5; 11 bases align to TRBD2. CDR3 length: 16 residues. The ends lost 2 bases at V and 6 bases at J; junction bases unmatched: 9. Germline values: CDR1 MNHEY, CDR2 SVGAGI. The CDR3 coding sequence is TGTGCCAGCAGTTACAGGGAACTAGCGGGAGTAAGCGAGCAGTACTTC. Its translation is CASSYRELAGVSEQYF.

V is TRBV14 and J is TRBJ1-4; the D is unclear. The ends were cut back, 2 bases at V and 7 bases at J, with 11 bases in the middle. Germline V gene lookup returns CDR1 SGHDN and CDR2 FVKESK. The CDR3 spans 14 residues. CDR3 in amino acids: CASSQFSSGEKLFF. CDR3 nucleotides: TGTGCCAGCAGCCAATTCAGCTCGGGTGAAAAACTGTTTTTT.

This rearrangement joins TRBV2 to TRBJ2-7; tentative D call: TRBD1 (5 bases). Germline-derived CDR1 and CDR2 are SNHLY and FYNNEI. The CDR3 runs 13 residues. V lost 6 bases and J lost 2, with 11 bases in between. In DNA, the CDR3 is TGTGCCAGCAGAAGACAGAGTACCTACGAGCAGTACTTC. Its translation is CASRRQSTYEQYF.

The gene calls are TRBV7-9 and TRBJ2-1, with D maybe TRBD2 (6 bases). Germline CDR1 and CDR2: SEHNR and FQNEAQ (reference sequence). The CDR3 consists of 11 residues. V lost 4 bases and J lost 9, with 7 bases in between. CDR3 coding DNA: TGTGCCAGCAGCTGGGAGGCTGAGCAGTTCTTC. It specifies CASSWEAEQFF.

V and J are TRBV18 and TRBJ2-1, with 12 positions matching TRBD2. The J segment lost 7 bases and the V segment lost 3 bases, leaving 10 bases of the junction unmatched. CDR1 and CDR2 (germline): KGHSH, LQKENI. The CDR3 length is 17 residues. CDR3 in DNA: TGTGCCAGCTCACCCGAGCTAGCGGGAGGGTCCCAAAATGAGCAGTTCTTC. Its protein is CASSPELAGGSQNEQFF. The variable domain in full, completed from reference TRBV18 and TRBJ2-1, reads NAGVMQNPRHLVRRRGQEARLRCSPMKGHSHVYWYRQLPEEGLKFMVYLQKENIIDESGMPKERFSAEFPKEGPSILRIQQVVRGDSAAYFCASSPELAGGSQNEQFFGPGTRLTVL.

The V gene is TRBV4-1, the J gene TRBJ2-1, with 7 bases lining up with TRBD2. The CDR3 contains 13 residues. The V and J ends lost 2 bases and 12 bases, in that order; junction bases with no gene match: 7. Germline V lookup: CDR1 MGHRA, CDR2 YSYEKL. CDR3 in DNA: TGCGCCAGCAGCCAAAGCGGGGAACCTGGGCAGTTCTTC. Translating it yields CASSQSGEPGQFF.

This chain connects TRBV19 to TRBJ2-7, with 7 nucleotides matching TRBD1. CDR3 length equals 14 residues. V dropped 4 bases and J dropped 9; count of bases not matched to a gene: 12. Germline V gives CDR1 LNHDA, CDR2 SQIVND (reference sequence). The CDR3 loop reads CASSKEEGAGGQYF. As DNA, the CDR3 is TGTGCCAGTAGTAAAGAAGAAGGGGCAGGGGGGCAGTACTTC.